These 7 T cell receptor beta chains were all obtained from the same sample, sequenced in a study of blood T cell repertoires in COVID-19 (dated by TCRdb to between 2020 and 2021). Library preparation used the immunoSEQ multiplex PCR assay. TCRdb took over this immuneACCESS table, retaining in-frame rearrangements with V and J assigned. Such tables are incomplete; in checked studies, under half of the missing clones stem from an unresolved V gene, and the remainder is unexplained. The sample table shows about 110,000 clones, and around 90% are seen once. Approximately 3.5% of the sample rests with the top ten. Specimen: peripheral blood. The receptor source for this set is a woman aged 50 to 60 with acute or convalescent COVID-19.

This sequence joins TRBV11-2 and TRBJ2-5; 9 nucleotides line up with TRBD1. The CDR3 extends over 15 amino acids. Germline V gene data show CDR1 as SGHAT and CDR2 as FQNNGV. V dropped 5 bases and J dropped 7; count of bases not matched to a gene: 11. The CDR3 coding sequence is TGTGCCAGCAGCCGGGGACAGGGCGGGGAGGGGACCCAGTACTTC. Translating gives CASSRGQGGEGTQYF.

This CDR3 is CASSFPEGVADTQYF. In DNA form, the CDR3 reads TGTGCCAGCAGCTTCCCCGAGGGGGTAGCAGATACGCAGTATTTT. V usage is TRBV5-6 and J usage is TRBJ2-3; the D gene is possibly TRBD1 (6 bases). With 2 bases removed from V and 4 bases from J, the gap between germline ends came to 14 bases. Germline values: CDR1 SGHDT, CDR2 YYEEEE. The CDR3 has 15 residues. The full variable domain, rest sourced from reference TRBV5-6 and TRBJ2-3, is DAGVTQSPTHLIKTRGQQVTLRCSPKSGHDTVSWYQQALGQGPQFIFQYYEEEERQRGNFPDRFSGHQFPNYSSELNVNALLLGDSALYLCASSFPEGVADTQYFGPGTRLTVL.

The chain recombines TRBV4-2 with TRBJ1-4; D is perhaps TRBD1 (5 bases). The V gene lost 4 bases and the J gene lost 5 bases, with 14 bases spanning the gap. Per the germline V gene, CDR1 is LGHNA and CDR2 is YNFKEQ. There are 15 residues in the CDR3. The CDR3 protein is CASSRQSQKNEKLFF. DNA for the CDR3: TGTGCCAGCAGCCGACAGAGCCAAAAAAATGAAAAACTGTTTTTT.

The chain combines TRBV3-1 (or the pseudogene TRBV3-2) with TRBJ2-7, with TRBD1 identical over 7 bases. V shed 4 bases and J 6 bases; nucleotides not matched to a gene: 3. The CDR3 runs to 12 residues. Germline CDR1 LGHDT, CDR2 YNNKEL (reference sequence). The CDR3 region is CASSPRGTEQYF. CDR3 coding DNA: TGTGCCAGCAGCCCCAGGGGGACCGAGCAGTACTTC.

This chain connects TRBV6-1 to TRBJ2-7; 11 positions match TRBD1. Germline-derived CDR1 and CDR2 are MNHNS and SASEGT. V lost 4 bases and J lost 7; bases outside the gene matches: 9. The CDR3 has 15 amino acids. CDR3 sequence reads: CASSAYGTGGLEQYF. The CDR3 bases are TGTGCCAGCAGTGCCTACGGGACAGGGGGATTGGAGCAGTACTTC.

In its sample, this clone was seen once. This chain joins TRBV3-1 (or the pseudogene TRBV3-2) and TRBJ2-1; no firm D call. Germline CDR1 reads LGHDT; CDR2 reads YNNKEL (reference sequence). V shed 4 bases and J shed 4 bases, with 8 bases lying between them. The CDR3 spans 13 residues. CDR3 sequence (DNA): TGTGCCAGCAGCCCCTCTGCGTACAATGAGCAGTTCTTC. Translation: CASSPSAYNEQFF.

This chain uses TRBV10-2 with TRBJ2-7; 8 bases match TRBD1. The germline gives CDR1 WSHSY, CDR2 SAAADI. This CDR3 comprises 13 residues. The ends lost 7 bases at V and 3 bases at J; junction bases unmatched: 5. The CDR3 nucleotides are TGCGCCAGCAAACACAGGGGGGACTACGAGCAGTACTTC. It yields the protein CASKHRGDYEQYF.